One and the same sample provided the 19 T cell receptor beta chains below, sequenced in a study of spatial heterogeneity in lung cancer. Time point reported: sample taken at primary tumor resection. TCRdb redid the calling of the 5' RACE reads with MiXCR, one entry per CDR3 protein. Among under 80,000 distinct CDR3 sequences, about 6.3% were seen once, and the ten largest hold over 12%. The sequencing here drew on PBMCs, taken at surgery. The receptors were sampled from a female donor with early-stage non-small cell lung cancer.

This clonotype was detected many times. The chain combines TRBV6-2 or TRBV6-3 with TRBJ2-1; possibly TRBD1 or TRBD2 for D (5 bases each). The CDR3 contains 14 residues. The V gene's germline CDR1 is MNHEY and CDR2 SVGEGT. Between the trimmed V and J ends, which lost 5 bases and 5 bases, there was a span of 13 bases. CDR3 region: CASSRMGRHNEQFF. CDR3 sequence (DNA): TGTGCCAGCAGTCGCATGGGACGCCACAATGAGCAGTTCTTC.

This clonotype showed up many times. CDR3 loop: CASSRKDRARETQYF. In nucleotides, the CDR3 is TGTGCCAGCAGCCGAAAGGACAGGGCCCGAGAGACCCAGTACTTC. This chain connects TRBV3-1 to TRBJ2-5, with 8 bases lining up with TRBD1. From germline, CDR1 is LGHDT and CDR2 YNNKEL (reference sequence). The CDR3 is 15 residues long. Unmatched junction bases numbered 8, after V lost 4 bases and J lost 4 bases.

The table lists this clonotype with a few counts. The J gene is TRBJ1-1, the V gene TRBV6-6; perhaps TRBD1 as D (6 bases). This CDR3 contains 14 residues. V lost 5 bases to trimming and J lost 6 bases, with 16 bases between them. Germline V gene data show CDR1 as MNHNY and CDR2 as SVGAGI (reference sequence). The CDR3 nucleotides read TGTGCCAGCAGTGAAATACAGGGCAGGGCTGAAGCTTTCTTT. Encoded protein: CASSEIQGRAEAFF.

The sample holds a few counts of this clonotype. This chain uses TRBV2 with TRBJ2-1; TRBD2 agrees at 11 bases. V lost 7 bases and J lost 2; bases outside the gene matches: 7. This CDR3 comprises 16 residues. Germline loops: CDR1 SNHLY, CDR2 FYNNEI. As DNA, the CDR3 is TGTGCCAGCAAAGGAGGGACTAGCGGAACCTACAATGAGCAGTTCTTC. Protein: CASKGGTSGTYNEQFF.

The genes are TRBV5-5 and TRBJ1-1, with D perhaps matching TRBD1 (5 bases). The length of the CDR3 is 14 residues. Trimming left V 4 bases short and J 1 base short, with 11 bases between. CDR1 is SGHKS and CDR2 is YYEKEE in the germline V gene (reference sequence). DNA of the CDR3: TGTGCCAGCAGCCAGGGACTCCGGAACACTGAAGCTTTCTTT. It is translated as CASSQGLRNTEAFF. The full variable domain, its missing parts supplied by reference TRBV5-5 and TRBJ1-1, is DAGVTQSPTHLIKTRGQQVTLRCSPISGHKSVSWYQQVLGQGPQFIFQYYEKEERGRGNFPDRFSARQFPNYSSELNVNALLLGDSALYLCASSQGLRNTEAFFGQGTRLTVV.

This clonotype was observed many times. The chain has TRBV12-3 or TRBV12-4 and TRBJ2-6; D uncertain. CDR3 length: 13 amino acids. In nucleotides, the CDR3 is TGTGGCACCCAGAACTCTGGGGCCAACGTCCTGACTTTC. Translation gives CGTQNSGANVLTF.

This clonotype was counted many times. The chain employs TRBV5-6 and TRBJ2-2; weak D call: TRBD2 (6 bases). Germline values: CDR1 SGHDT, CDR2 YYEEEE. This CDR3 has 15 residues. V lost 2 bases to trimming and J lost 7 bases, with 15 bases between them. The CDR3 nucleotides read TGTGCCAGCAGCTTCGGGGACTCGTGGGGCGGGGAGCTGTTTTTT. Protein: CASSFGDSWGGELFF.

The sample holds a few counts of this clonotype. V gene TRBV7-9 combines with J gene TRBJ1-4; no clear D. V lost 1 base and J lost 2, with 8 bases in between. This CDR3 has 15 residues. Germline V gene sequence: CDR1 SEHNR, CDR2 FQNEAQ (reference sequence). This chain's CDR3 is CASSLGGSTNEKLFF. The CDR3 bases are TGTGCCAGCAGCTTAGGGGGATCTACTAATGAAAAACTGTTTTTT.

This CDR3 reads CASSENGYYGYTF. CDR3 DNA: TGTGCCAGCAGTGAGAACGGCTACTATGGCTACACCTTC. The V gene is TRBV6-1, the J gene TRBJ1-2; D is uncertain. Germline values: CDR1 MNHNS, CDR2 SASEGT. CDR3 length equals 13 residues. Trimming cost V 3 bases and J 3 bases, with 8 bases left between them.

This clonotype was detected many times. The rearrangement uses TRBV7-9 and TRBJ2-7; D is unresolved. The CDR3 extends over 11 amino acids. V lost 3 bases, J lost 7 bases, and 7 bases lay in between. The V gene's germline CDR1 is SEHNR and CDR2 FQNEAQ (reference sequence). The CDR3 here is CASSFGWEQYF. CDR3 nucleotide sequence: TGTGCCAGCAGCTTCGGTTGGGAGCAGTACTTC.

The chain couples TRBV4-2 to TRBJ1-2, with TRBD1 identical over 8 bases. J was trimmed by 4 bases and V by 0 bases; bases with no gene match: 4. Germline V gives CDR1 LGHNA, CDR2 YNFKEQ. CDR3 length: 15 residues. CDR3 sequence: CASSQDRDRTYGYTF. The CDR3, as DNA: TGTGCCAGCAGCCAAGATAGGGACAGGACCTATGGCTACACCTTC.

The chain employs TRBV20-1 and TRBJ1-4, with D maybe TRBD1 (6 bases). The CDR3 totals 16 residues. V dropped 0 bases and J dropped 7 bases, with 18 bases sitting between them. Germline CDR1 is DFQATT and CDR2 is SNEGSKA (reference sequence). The CDR3 region has the DNA TGCAGTGCTAGAGATCCCAAGTCGGGGGGCCGTGAAAAACTGTTTTTT. It yields the protein CSARDPKSGGREKLFF.

This clonotype was seen many times. The chain links TRBV6-1 to TRBJ2-1; D possibly corresponds to TRBD2 (6 bases). The CDR3 has 15 amino acids. Trimming stripped 2 bases from V and 0 bases from J, with 8 bases between. The germline gives CDR1 MNHNS, CDR2 SASEGT. CDR3 loop: CASSELATSYNEQFF. As DNA, the CDR3 is TGTGCCAGCAGTGAACTAGCGACCTCCTACAATGAGCAGTTCTTC.

This clonotype turned up a few times. The chain carries TRBV27 and TRBJ1-5, with D tentatively TRBD1 (5 bases). The CDR3 has 14 amino acids. Germline V gene lookup returns CDR1 MNHEY and CDR2 SMNVEV (reference sequence). Trimming left V 5 bases short and J 2 bases short, with 10 bases between. This chain's CDR3 is CASSPDTGNQPQHF. For the CDR3, the DNA is TGTGCCAGCAGTCCGGACACGGGCAATCAGCCCCAGCATTTT.

This clonotype was detected many times. The chain employs TRBV5-1 and TRBJ1-2; D remains ambiguous. Germline lookup yields CDR1 SGHRS and CDR2 YFSETQ. The V gene lost 0 bases and the J gene lost 2 bases, with 5 bases spanning the gap. This CDR3 has 13 amino acids. The CDR3 is CASSLEVNYGYTF. The CDR3 region has the DNA TGCGCCAGCAGCTTGGAAGTGAACTATGGCTACACCTTC.

This clonotype was observed a few times. The V call is TRBV20-1, the J call TRBJ1-1; D is uncertain. The CDR3 covers 13 residues. CDR1 DFQATT and CDR2 SNEGSKA come from the germline V gene (reference sequence). V was cut by 5 bases and J by 1 base, with 11 bases left in between. CDR3 nucleotides: TGCAGTGCTGGCGGCCTGGCGAACACTGAAGCTTTCTTT. Its translation: CSAGGLANTEAFF.

This clonotype was counted a few times. In DNA form, the CDR3 reads TGTGCCAGCAGATACCTCAGGGGTATGAACACTGAAGCTTTCTTT. Its translation: CASRYLRGMNTEAFF. This chain uses TRBV12-3 or TRBV12-4 with TRBJ1-1, with D tentatively TRBD1 (6 bases). Trimming pared 6 bases from V and 0 bases from J, leaving 14 bases between. The CDR3 has 15 residues.

There are many counts of this clonotype. The rearrangement links TRBV4-2 to TRBJ2-3; 8 bases align to TRBD1. Germline loops: CDR1 LGHNA, CDR2 YNFKEQ. V lost 4 bases to trimming and J lost 2 bases; unmatched junction nucleotides: 8. There are 16 residues in the CDR3. The CDR3: CASSPSRTGNTDTQYF. The DNA for the CDR3 is TGTGCCAGCAGCCCTTCCCGGACAGGGAACACAGATACGCAGTATTTT.

There are many counts of this clonotype. V gene TRBV7-9 combines with J gene TRBJ1-2, with 8 bases lining up with TRBD1. CDR1 is SEHNR and CDR2 is FQNEAQ in the germline V gene (reference sequence). V gave up 5 bases and J gave up 2 bases; unmatched junction bases: 10. The CDR3 length is 16 residues. In nucleotides, the CDR3 is TGTGCCAGCAGCCCCCCCGGGACAGGAAACAACTATGGCTACACCTTC. This sequence encodes CASSPPGTGNNYGYTF. The full variable domain, with the rest looked up from reference TRBV7-9 and TRBJ1-2, is DTGVSQNPRHKITKRGQNVTFRCDPISEHNRLYWYRQTLGQGPEFLTYFQNEAQLEKSRLLSDRFSAERPKGSFSTLEIQRTEQGDSAMYLCASSPPGTGNNYGYTFGSGTRLTVV.